In this sample, the clone carrying this T cell receptor (beta chain) turned up many times. The antigen is undetermined. Each donor supplied approximately 10 milliliters of peripheral blood. Alongside a J-beta primer mix, a sample-barcoded 5' primer served in a second PCR lasting roughly 7 to 11 cycles. Each CDR3 protein is one row after TCRdb ran MiXCR on the 5' RACE reads. The sample lists 700,000 to 850,000 distinct CDR3 sequences; roughly 34% were seen once. V lost 2 bases and J 1 base, leaving 11 bases between the germline ends. This CDR3 spans 14 amino acids. Germline V gene sequence: CDR1 DFQATT, CDR2 SNEGSKA (reference sequence). These data belong to a study of blood T cells in healthy people across ages. Notes on the study in general: CMV infection status of these donors was not known. While age rose, TCR beta diversity per million T cells dropped in a roughly linear way.

The chain uses TRBV20-1 and TRBJ2-5; D might be TRBD2 (6 bases). The receptor was derived from a man between 18 and 35 years old in good health. Sequencing input: blood. The DNA of the CDR3 is TGCAGTGCTAGAAGTACGGGACTCCAAGAGACCCAGTACTTC. Its protein product is CSARSTGLQETQYF.